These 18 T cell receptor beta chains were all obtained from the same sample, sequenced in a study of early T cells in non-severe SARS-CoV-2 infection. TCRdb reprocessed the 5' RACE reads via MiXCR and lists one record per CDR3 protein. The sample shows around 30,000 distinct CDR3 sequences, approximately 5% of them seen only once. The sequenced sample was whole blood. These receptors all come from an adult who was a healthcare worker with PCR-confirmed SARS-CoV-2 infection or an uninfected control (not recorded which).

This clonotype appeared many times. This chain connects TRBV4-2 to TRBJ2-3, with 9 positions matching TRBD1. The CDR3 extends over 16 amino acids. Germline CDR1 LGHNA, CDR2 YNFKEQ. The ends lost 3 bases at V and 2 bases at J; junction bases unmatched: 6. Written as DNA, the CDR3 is TGTGCCAGCAGCCACCGGGACAGGGACAACACAGATACGCAGTATTTT. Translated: CASSHRDRDNTDTQYF.

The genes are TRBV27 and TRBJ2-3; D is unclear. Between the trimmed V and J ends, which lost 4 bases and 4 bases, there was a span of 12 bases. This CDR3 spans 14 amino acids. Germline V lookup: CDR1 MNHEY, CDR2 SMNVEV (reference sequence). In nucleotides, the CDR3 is TGTGCCAGCAGTTCGCTGACCGGGCCAGATACGCAGTATTTT. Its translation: CASSSLTGPDTQYF.

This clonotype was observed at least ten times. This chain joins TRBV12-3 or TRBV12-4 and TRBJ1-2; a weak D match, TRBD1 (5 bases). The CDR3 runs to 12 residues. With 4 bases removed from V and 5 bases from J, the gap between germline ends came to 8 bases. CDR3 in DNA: TGTGCCAGCAGTTCTCAGGGTTATGGCTACACCTTC. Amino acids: CASSSQGYGYTF.

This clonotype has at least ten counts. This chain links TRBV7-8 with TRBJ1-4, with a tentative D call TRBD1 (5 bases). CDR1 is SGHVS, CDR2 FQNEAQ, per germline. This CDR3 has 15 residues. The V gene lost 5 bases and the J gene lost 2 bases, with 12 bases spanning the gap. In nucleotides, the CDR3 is TGTGCCAGCAGCCGGACGACAGTCACTAATGAAAAACTGTTTTTT. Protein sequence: CASSRTTVTNEKLFF.

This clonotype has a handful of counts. The CDR3 region is CASSARTSGGPTDTQYF. The DNA of the CDR3 is TGTGCCAGCAGCGCTAGGACTAGCGGGGGCCCCACAGATACGCAGTATTTT. The rearrangement uses TRBV9 and TRBJ2-3; 13 nucleotides align to TRBD2. CDR3 length: 17 residues. V dropped 3 bases and J dropped 2; count of bases not matched to a gene: 6. CDR1 and CDR2 from the germline V gene are SGDLS and YYNGEE.

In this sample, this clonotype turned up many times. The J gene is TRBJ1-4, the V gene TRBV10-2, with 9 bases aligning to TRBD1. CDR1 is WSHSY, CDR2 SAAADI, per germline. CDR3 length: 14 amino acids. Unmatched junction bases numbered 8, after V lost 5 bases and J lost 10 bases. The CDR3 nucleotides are TGCGCCAGCAGTCCGGGACAGGGACTCGGAAAACTGTTTTTT. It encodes CASSPGQGLGKLFF.

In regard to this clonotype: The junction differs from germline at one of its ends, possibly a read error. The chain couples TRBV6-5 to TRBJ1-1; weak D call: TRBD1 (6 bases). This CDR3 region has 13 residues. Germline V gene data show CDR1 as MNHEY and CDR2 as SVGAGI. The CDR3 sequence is CASSRGQGTEAFF. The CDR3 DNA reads TGTGCCAGCAGCCGGGGGCAAGGCACTGAGGCTTTCTTT.

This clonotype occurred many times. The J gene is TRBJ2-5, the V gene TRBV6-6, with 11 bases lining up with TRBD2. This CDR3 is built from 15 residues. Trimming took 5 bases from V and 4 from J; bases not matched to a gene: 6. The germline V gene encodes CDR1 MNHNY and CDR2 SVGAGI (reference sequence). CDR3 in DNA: TGTGCCAGCAGTCGACTAGCGGGGCCGGGAGAGACCCAGTACTTC. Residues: CASSRLAGPGETQYF.

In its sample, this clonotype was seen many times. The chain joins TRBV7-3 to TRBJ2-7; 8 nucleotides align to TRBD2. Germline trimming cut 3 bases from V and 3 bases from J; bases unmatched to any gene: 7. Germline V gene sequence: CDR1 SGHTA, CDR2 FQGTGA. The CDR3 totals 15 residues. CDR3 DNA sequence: TGTGCCAGCAGCTTGTTAGCGGGGACCCACTACGAGCAGTACTTC. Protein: CASSLLAGTHYEQYF. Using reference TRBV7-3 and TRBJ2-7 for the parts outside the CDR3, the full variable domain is GAGVSQTPSNKVTEKGKYVELRCDPISGHTALYWYRQSLGQGPEFLIYFQGTGAADDSGLPNDRFFAVRPEGSVSTLKIQRTERGDSAVYLCASSLLAGTHYEQYFGPGTRLTVT.

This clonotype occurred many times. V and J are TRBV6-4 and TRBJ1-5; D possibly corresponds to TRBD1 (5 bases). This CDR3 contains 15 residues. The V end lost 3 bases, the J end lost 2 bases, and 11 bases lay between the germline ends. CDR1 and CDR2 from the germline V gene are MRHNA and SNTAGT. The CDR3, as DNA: TGTGCCAGCAGTGAGGACATGTCCGGCAATCAGCCCCAGCATTTT. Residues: CASSEDMSGNQPQHF.

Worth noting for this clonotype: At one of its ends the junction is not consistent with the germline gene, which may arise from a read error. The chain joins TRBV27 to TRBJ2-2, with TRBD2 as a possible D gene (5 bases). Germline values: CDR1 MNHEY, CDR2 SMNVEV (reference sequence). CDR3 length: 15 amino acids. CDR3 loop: CASSEILGNTGEPFF. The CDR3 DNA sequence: TGTGCCAGCAGTGAGATATTGGGGAACACCGGGGAGCCGTTTTTT.

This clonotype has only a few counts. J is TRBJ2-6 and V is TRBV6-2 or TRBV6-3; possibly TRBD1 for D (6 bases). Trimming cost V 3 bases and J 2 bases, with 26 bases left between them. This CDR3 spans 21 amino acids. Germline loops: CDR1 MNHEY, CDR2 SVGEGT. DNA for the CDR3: TGTGCCAGCAGTTATTTTACCGTCACCGGGACAAGGGAAGCTGGGGCCAACGTCCTGACTTTC. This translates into CASSYFTVTGTREAGANVLTF.

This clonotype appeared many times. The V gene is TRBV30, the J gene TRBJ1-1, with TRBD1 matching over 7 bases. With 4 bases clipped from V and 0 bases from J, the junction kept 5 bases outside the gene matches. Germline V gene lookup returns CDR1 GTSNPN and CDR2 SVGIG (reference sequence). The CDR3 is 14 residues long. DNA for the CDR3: TGTGCCTGGAATACAGGGGCCATGAACACTGAAGCTTTCTTT. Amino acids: CAWNTGAMNTEAFF.

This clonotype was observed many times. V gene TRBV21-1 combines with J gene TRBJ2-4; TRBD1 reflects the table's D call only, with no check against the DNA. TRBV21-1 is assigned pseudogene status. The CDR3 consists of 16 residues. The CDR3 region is CASSRPNDRAKNIQYF. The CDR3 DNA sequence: TGTGCCAGCAGCAGACCCAATGACAGAGCCAAAAACATTCAGTACTTC.

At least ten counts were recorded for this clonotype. The CDR3 here is CSAGTGAFSQPQHF. DNA for the CDR3: TGCAGTGCCGGGACAGGGGCCTTTAGTCAGCCCCAGCATTTT. The V and J genes are TRBV20-1 and TRBJ1-5; 10 bases agree with TRBD1. CDR1 is DFQATT and CDR2 is SNEGSKA in the germline V gene (reference sequence). J lost 6 bases, V lost 6 bases, and 8 bases had no gene match. This CDR3 contains 14 residues.

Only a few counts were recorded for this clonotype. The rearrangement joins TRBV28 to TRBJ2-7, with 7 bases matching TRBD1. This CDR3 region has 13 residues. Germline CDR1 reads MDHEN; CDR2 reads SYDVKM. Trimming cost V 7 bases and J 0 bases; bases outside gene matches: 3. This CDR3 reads CASKQGNSYEQYF. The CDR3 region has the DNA TGTGCCAGCAAACAGGGGAACTCCTACGAGCAGTACTTC.

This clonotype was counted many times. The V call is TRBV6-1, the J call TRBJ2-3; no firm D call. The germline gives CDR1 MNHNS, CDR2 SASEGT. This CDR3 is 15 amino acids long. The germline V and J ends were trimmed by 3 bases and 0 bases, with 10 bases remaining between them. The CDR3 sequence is CASSDRPLSTDTQYF. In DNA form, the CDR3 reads TGTGCCAGCAGTGACAGGCCCCTTAGCACAGATACGCAGTATTTT.

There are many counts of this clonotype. The CDR3, as DNA: TGTGCCAGCACCGTCAACGTTGGGGAGCAGTTCTTC. This gives the protein CASTVNVGEQFF. The J gene is TRBJ2-1, the V gene TRBV12-3 or TRBV12-4; D not resolved. CDR3 length equals 12 residues. V lost 7 bases to trimming and J lost 10 bases, with 14 bases between them.